Shown below are 26 T cell receptor beta chains from a single sample sequenced in a study of cytomegalovirus exposure and HLA in healthy donors. PCR involved 60 Vbeta and 13 Jbeta primers. Libraries were prepared by immunoSEQ multiplex PCR; TCRdb keeps only in-frame clonotypes and omits some of them. The table has about 190,000 clones, 75% to 85% seen once; the top ten hold about 0.8%. The sequenced material came from PBMCs. The receptor set was obtained from a woman aged 18-29 years in good health and CMV-seronegative.

This chain connects TRBV27 to TRBJ2-2; TRBD2 aligns across 12 bases. The CDR3 runs 18 residues. CDR1 is MNHEY, CDR2 SMNVEV, per germline (reference sequence). V dropped 4 bases and J dropped 6; count of bases not matched to a gene: 12. The CDR3 reads CASSSTLTSGRRSGELFF. The CDR3 DNA reads as TGTGCCAGCAGTTCCACCCTCACTAGCGGGAGGCGGTCCGGGGAGCTGTTTTTT.

This clone is a singleton in its sample. The rearrangement uses TRBV9 and TRBJ2-7, with D perhaps matching TRBD1 (8 bases). Germline CDR1 and CDR2: SGDLS and YYNGEE. The germline V and J ends were trimmed by 3 bases and 7 bases, with 20 bases remaining between them. The CDR3 spans 15 residues. Here the CDR3 reads CASSGAGQVEGEQYF. CDR3 DNA sequence: TGTGCCAGCAGCGGAGCGGGACAGGTCGAAGGGGAGCAGTACTTC.

The CDR3 DNA reads TGTGCCAGCAGCCCCAGGGGGCGTGGGGACACTGAAGCTTTCTTT. This translates into CASSPRGRGDTEAFF. This chain joins TRBV7-2 and TRBJ1-1, with 8 bases matching TRBD1. The CDR3 has 15 residues. Looked up from germline, CDR1 is SGHTA and CDR2 is FQGNSA. Germline trimming cut 5 bases from V and 3 bases from J; bases unmatched to any gene: 8.

CDR3 bases: TGTGCCAGCAGCTTAATGATATCGACAGGGTCGCAATCGGGGAAACTGTTTTTT. Translating gives CASSLMISTGSQSGKLFF. The chain employs TRBV7-9 and TRBJ1-4; 7 nucleotides match TRBD1. The CDR3 extends over 18 amino acids. V shed 2 bases, J shed 11 bases, and the junction held 20 bases outside the gene matches. CDR1 SEHNR and CDR2 FQNEAQ come from the germline V gene (reference sequence).

This clone was recorded once. The rearrangement joins TRBV27 to TRBJ2-1; 9 bases are a match to TRBD2. V lost 6 bases to trimming and J lost 5 bases; unmatched junction nucleotides: 11. Germline V CDR1 and CDR2: MNHEY, SMNVEV (reference sequence). The CDR3 covers 16 residues. As DNA, the CDR3 is TGTGCCAGCAGCGACCCTGGGACTAGCCCCCACAATGAGCAGTTCTTC. This gives the protein CASSDPGTSPHNEQFF.

V gene TRBV7-9 combines with J gene TRBJ2-3; 7 nucleotides agree with TRBD2. Unmatched junction bases numbered 2, after V lost 4 bases and J lost 1 base. The CDR3 sequence is 14 residues long. Germline CDR1 SEHNR, CDR2 FQNEAQ (reference sequence). The CDR3 reads CASSSSGRTDTQYF. The CDR3 DNA follows: TGTGCCAGCAGCTCTAGCGGACGCACAGATACGCAGTATTTT.

J is TRBJ1-2 and V is TRBV12-5; no firm D call. CDR1 is LGHNT, CDR2 FRNRAP, per germline. The CDR3 has 17 residues. The V end was cut by 4 bases, the J end by 6 bases, with 24 bases between. CDR3 sequence: CASGSPFAGPRGNGYTF. The CDR3 DNA is TGTGCTAGTGGTTCGCCCTTTGCCGGGCCCCGAGGGAATGGCTACACCTTC.

This clone occurred once. The rearrangement links TRBV7-8 to TRBJ2-7, with 8 positions matching TRBD2. J gave up 5 bases and V 5 bases, and 11 bases lay outside the gene matches. The CDR3 has 15 amino acids. Per germline, CDR1 SGHVS and CDR2 FQNEAQ. Here the CDR3 reads CASSAGLVTSHEQYF. The CDR3 DNA sequence: TGTGCCAGCAGCGCGGGACTAGTTACGAGTCACGAGCAGTACTTC.

As to this clone: At one of its ends the junction is not consistent with the germline gene, which may arise from a read error. This chain uses TRBV7-9 with TRBJ2-3; D is unclear. CDR3 size: 12 residues. Per the germline V gene, CDR1 is SEHNR and CDR2 is FQNEAQ (reference sequence). CDR3 bases: TGTTCCAGCAGCTCCGGGTCACTTGGGCAGTATTTT. Translated, it gives CSSSSGSLGQYF.

Only a few counts were recorded for this clone. The J gene is TRBJ2-7, the V gene TRBV4-1; 8 bases align to TRBD1. Unmatched junction bases numbered 6, after V lost 1 base and J lost 1 base. The CDR3 length is 16 residues. Germline CDR1 reads MGHRA; CDR2 reads YSYEKL. The chain's CDR3 is CASSQAFGTGSYEQYF. For the CDR3, the DNA is TGCGCCAGCAGCCAAGCATTCGGGACAGGATCCTACGAGCAGTACTTC.

The rearrangement joins TRBV30 to TRBJ2-7; 11 bases are a match to TRBD2. CDR3 length: 14 amino acids. Germline assignment: CDR1 GTSNPN and CDR2 SVGIG (reference sequence). Trimming removed 4 bases from V and 3 bases from J; junction bases left unmatched: 5. Here the CDR3 DNA reads TGTGCCTGGACGGTAGCGGGAGGGTACTACGAGCAGTACTTC. Translating gives CAWTVAGGYYEQYF.

This chain joins TRBV5-1 and TRBJ2-3; 15 bases are a match to TRBD2. V trimming: 1 base; J trimming: 4 bases; junction bases outside the gene matches: 7. Germline V CDR1 and CDR2: SGHRS, YFSETQ. CDR3 length: 18 residues. The CDR3 here is CASSLSRTSGGAADTQYF. For the CDR3, the DNA is TGCGCCAGCAGCTTGTCCAGGACTAGCGGGGGGGCCGCAGATACGCAGTATTTT.

The genes are TRBV28 and TRBJ2-7; no clear D gene. The V gene lost 5 bases and the J gene lost 4 bases, with 9 bases spanning the gap. This CDR3 contains 12 residues. The V gene's germline CDR1 is MDHEN and CDR2 SYDVKM. The CDR3 region is CASSLFRYEQYF. The CDR3 DNA follows: TGTGCCAGCAGTCTCTTCCGGTACGAGCAGTACTTC.

The chain uses TRBV6-1 and TRBJ1-1; possibly TRBD1 for D (5 bases). The V end was cut by 7 bases, the J end by 4 bases, with 19 bases between. Germline CDR1 and CDR2: MNHNS and SASEGT. The CDR3 length is 15 residues. The CDR3, as DNA: TGTGCCAGCACTAAAAGGGCAGGGTTCGGCACTGAAGCTTTCTTT. Its protein is CASTKRAGFGTEAFF.

The chain carries TRBV5-8 and TRBJ1-2; weak D call: TRBD1 (5 bases). The CDR3 length is 14 residues. CDR1 SGHTS and CDR2 YDEGEE come from the germline V gene. Trimming cost V 0 bases and J 10 bases, with 16 bases left between them. CDR3 sequence: CASSLGGGALDYTF. In nucleotides, the CDR3 is TGTGCCAGCAGCTTGGGAGGTGGGGCTCTAGACTACACCTTC.

The chain uses TRBV15 and TRBJ2-1, with D maybe TRBD1 (7 bases). Trimming cost V 1 base and J 5 bases, with 21 bases left between them. Per the germline V gene, CDR1 is LNHNV and CDR2 is YYDKDF (reference sequence). The CDR3 spans 18 residues. CDR3 sequence (DNA): TGTGCCACCAGCAGAGGAACAGGGGAGGCTAGCAGGAACAATGAGCAGTTCTTC. This gives the protein CATSRGTGEASRNNEQFF.

This clone was detected only once. The chain combines TRBV13 with TRBJ2-1, with D possibly TRBD1 on 5 matching bases. This CDR3 is built from 14 residues. Trimming removed 0 bases from V and 5 bases from J, with 8 bases in between. Germline V lookup: CDR1 PRHDT, CDR2 FYEKMQ (reference sequence). DNA of the CDR3: TGTGCCAGCAGCTTAGGAGGGGCTCACAATGAGCAGTTCTTC. Amino acids: CASSLGGAHNEQFF. Based on the CDR3 plus reference TRBV13 and TRBJ2-1, the full variable domain is AAGVIQSPRHLIKEKRETATLKCYPIPRHDTVYWYQQGPGQDPQFLISFYEKMQSDKGSIPDRFSAQQFSDYHSELNMSSLELGDSALYFCASSLGGAHNEQFFGPGTRLTVL.

The chain uses TRBV28 and TRBJ1-2; the D is unclear. Per the germline V gene, CDR1 is MDHEN and CDR2 is SYDVKM. V shed 3 bases and J shed 2 bases, with 7 bases lying between them. The CDR3 is 13 amino acids. The CDR3 DNA follows: TGTGCCAGCAGTTTGGGGAGCAACTATGGCTACACCTTC. Its translation: CASSLGSNYGYTF.

The V call is TRBV7-8, the J call TRBJ1-2; TRBD1 matches 12 bases. CDR1 and CDR2 from the germline V gene are SGHVS and FQNEAQ. V shed 4 bases and J 1 base; nucleotides not matched to a gene: 4. CDR3 length: 16 residues. CDR3 sequence (DNA): TGTGCCAGCAGCTGGGGGACAGGGGGCAATAACTATGGCTACACCTTC. This translates into CASSWGTGGNNYGYTF.

The gene calls are TRBV6-1 and TRBJ1-6, with 7 bases fitting TRBD1. V was clipped by 1 base and J by 7 bases; unmatched bases: 4. The germline CDR1 and CDR2 sequences are MNHNS and SASEGT. The length of the CDR3 is 15 residues. For the CDR3, the DNA is TGTGCCAGCAGTGAAGGGGACAGACTGAATTCACCCCTCCACTTT. Amino acid sequence: CASSEGDRLNSPLHF.

The chain links TRBV25-1 to TRBJ2-2; TRBD2 matches 7 bases. Germline CDR1 and CDR2: MGHDK and SYGVNS. The CDR3 totals 13 residues. V shed 8 bases and J 0 bases; nucleotides not matched to a gene: 0. This CDR3 reads CASAGANTGELFF. The CDR3 DNA reads as TGTGCCAGCGCGGGAGCGAACACCGGGGAGCTGTTTTTT.

This clone was seen a few times. This chain connects TRBV6-5 to TRBJ2-3; 12 bases agree with TRBD2. The ends lost 6 bases at V and 3 bases at J; junction bases unmatched: 4. This CDR3 comprises 15 residues. Germline CDR1 MNHEY, CDR2 SVGAGI. The CDR3 DNA sequence: TGTGCCAGCAGCTTGGGACTAGCGGGTACAGATACGCAGTATTTT. Translated, it gives CASSLGLAGTDTQYF.

The chain is built from TRBV11-3 and TRBJ2-2, with D tentatively TRBD1 (6 bases). The CDR3 contains 14 residues. Germline CDR1 is SGHNT and CDR2 is YENEEA. The V end lost 3 bases, the J end lost 7 bases, and 12 bases lay between the germline ends. Here the CDR3 reads CASSFEQGLGELFF. The CDR3 DNA sequence: TGTGCCAGCAGCTTTGAACAGGGTCTCGGGGAGCTGTTTTTT. Together with reference TRBV11-3 and TRBJ2-2, the CDR3 gives the full variable domain: EAGVVQSPRYKIIEKKQPVAFWCNPISGHNTLYWYLQNLGQGPELLIRYENEEAVDDSQLPKDRFSAERLKGVDSTLKIQPAELGDSAVYLCASSFEQGLGELFFGEGSRLTVL.

The chain uses TRBV7-6 and TRBJ2-1, with TRBD1 as a possible D gene (5 bases). Germline CDR1 reads SGHVS; CDR2 reads FNYEAQ. The CDR3 totals 12 residues. V was trimmed by 5 bases and J by 7 bases, leaving 9 bases between them. The CDR3 loop is CASSLRGNEQFF. The DNA for the CDR3 is TGTGCCAGCAGCCTTAGGGGTAATGAGCAGTTCTTC.

The V gene is TRBV28, the J gene TRBJ2-7; D may be TRBD1 (5 bases). The CDR3 contains 14 residues. Deletions cut 2 bases from V and 4 bases from J, with 12 bases between. CDR1 and CDR2 from the germline V gene are MDHEN and SYDVKM. CDR3 sequence reads: CASSLRDSFYEQYF. DNA for the CDR3: TGTGCCAGCAGTTTACGAGACAGTTTTTACGAGCAGTACTTC.

The V and J genes are TRBV5-6 and TRBJ2-5; the D gene is possibly TRBD1 (6 bases). The V and J ends lost 2 bases and 5 bases respectively, with 19 bases between them. The CDR3 consists of 16 residues. CDR1 and CDR2 (germline): SGHDT, YYEEEE. The CDR3, as DNA: TGTGCCAGCAGCTTTAATTCCCCAGGGGCGCAGGAGACCCAGTACTTC. As protein: CASSFNSPGAQETQYF.